The subject of this entry is one TCR beta chain. As yet, its antigen is unknown. Germline CDR1 SGDLS, CDR2 YYNGEE. V dropped 4 bases and J dropped 4 bases, with 9 bases sitting between them. The CDR3 runs 13 residues. Method: immunoSEQ multiplex PCR; TCRdb's copy keeps in-frame clones and lacks some. The table records roughly 110,000 clones, about 91% of them present only once. Doses given second, at about 4 or about 12 weeks, were pooled. The sample belongs to a study of T cell responses to AZD1222 COVID-19 vaccine. Overall study results and limits: Baseline testing showed seropositivity in only six AZD1222 recipients. Clonal diversity was possibly underestimated; the donors were predominantly white British and more often female.

This chain uses TRBV9 with TRBJ1-5, with D maybe TRBD1 (6 bases). This material consisted of peripheral blood, taken 28 days after the second AZD1222 dose. The TCR originated in an adult who received the AZD1222 COVID-19 vaccine. CDR3: CASSRQANQPQHF. The CDR3 DNA sequence: TGTGCCAGCAGCCGACAGGCTAATCAGCCCCAGCATTTT.